This T cell receptor (beta chain) is from a study of T-cell reconstitution after alpha-beta-depleted transplantation in children (dated by TCRdb to the mid-2010s). Regarding the research as a whole: Using TCR repertoire profiling, the study quantitatively followed how T-cell immune reconstitution unfolded in children after TCRalphabeta/CD19-depleted allogeneic hematopoietic cell transplantation. What the work shows at the level of the full study, not this receptor alone: The high TCRbeta diversity at day 60 in some patients was ascribed to recipient T cells and intrathymic progenitors that had survived conditioning. About two months after transplant, the apparently early recovery of alphabetaT-cell counts reportedly depended on just several hundred clones that had expanded rapidly and came from non-depleted graft cells. Over subsequent months, a decline in hyperexpanded clone frequencies was noted, and after one year, T-cell counts and TCRbeta diversity were mostly ascribed to newly produced T cells.

Reading the label with the study, this specimen's treatment or condition is: allogeneic hematopoietic cell transplantation with graft depleted of TCRalphabeta T cells and CD19 B cells. The children who served as transplant recipients had been given grafts of TCRalphabeta/CD19-depleted allogeneic hematopoietic cells. Per the germline V gene, SGHAT is the CDR1 and FQNNGV is the CDR2. From the cysteine up to the phenylalanine, the CDR3 has a length of 14 residues. Just CDR3 DNA is preserved here, 42 bases in frame from base 1. The V end loses 2 bases and the J end loses 2 bases, and a stretch of 8 bases separates them. This clonotype came up a few times. Its antigen target is currently unknown. No base-level quality is on record; no much larger clone is a single base apart. Library preparation used PCR. The instrument given in TCRdb is Illumina HiSeq 2500. To normalize quantification of the TCRbeta repertoire, the TCR libraries were built with molecular barcoding that relied on unique molecular identifiers. Starting from the raw public reads, TCRdb applied fastp trimming at Q25, assembled clones with MiXCR and retained in-frame beta chains. Each entry merges the rows of one CDR3 protein and shows their most common DNA and genes. The sample records roughly 350,000 distinct CDR3 sequences, 15% to 20% of which are singletons. About 41% of the sample lies in the top ten.

The sequencing used PBMCs, mostly from graft donor cells, collected 360 days after TCRalphabeta/CD19-depleted stem cell transplant. The receptor's source is a male patient aged 2 to 9 who had a stem cell transplant for acute lymphoblastic leukemia, so the T cells may come from the graft donor. The V and J segments used are TRBV11-2 and TRBJ2-3; the D gene remains uncertain. The base sequence is TGTGCCAGCAGCTTAATCCACTCCACAGATACGCAGTATTTT. Its coded protein is CASSLIHSTDTQYF.